Sequencing of this TCR beta chain was carried out in a study of blood T cells in healthy people across ages. Study results and limitations: Since the PBMCs were unsorted, naive and antigen-experienced cells could not be conclusively compared.

Germline trimming cut 5 bases from V and 3 bases from J; bases unmatched to any gene: 6. The CDR3 is made up of 15 amino acids. Germline V gene lookup returns CDR1 KGHSH and CDR2 LQKENI. The donors, aged roughly 6 to 90, were healthy Caucasians from Russia. Each donor supplied around 9.6 milliliters of peripheral blood. To note about this clonotype: Its antigen is unknown.

Primers used in a second PCR of roughly 7 to 12 cycles were a sample-barcoded 5' primer and a J-beta primer mix. One entry per CDR3 protein, called by TCRdb with MiXCR from the 5' RACE reads. The sample records over 1.5 million distinct CDR3 sequences, around 48% being singletons. The chain carries TRBV18 and TRBJ2-1, with TRBD2 matching over 8 bases. The receptor's source is a woman aged 40 to 55 in good health. Input material: blood. In DNA form, the CDR3 reads TGTGCCAGCTCAATCAGCGGGGGCCGCTACAATGAGCAGTTCTTC. It specifies CASSISGGRYNEQFF.